One sample yielded the 5 T cell receptor beta chains listed below, sequenced in a study of shared clonotypes between healthy human individuals. Repertoires were generated with immunoSEQ multiplex PCR, while TCRdb's copy carries only in-frame clones and drops some. This repertoire shows millions of clones, more than 90% found once; its top ten account for roughly 0.15%. Sequencing was carried out using naive CD4+ T cells sorted from blood. The sample's subset: CD45RA+ positively selected. These TCRs come from a young man in good health.

The chain recombines TRBV9 with TRBJ1-2; weak D call: TRBD1 (6 bases). Germline loops: CDR1 SGDLS, CDR2 YYNGEE. CDR3 size: 14 residues. V dropped 4 bases and J dropped 6 bases, with 16 bases sitting between them. This chain's CDR3 is CASSLAGGTNGYTF. The CDR3 bases are TGTGCCAGCAGCCTCGCGGGGGGGACAAATGGCTACACCTTC.

The V and J genes are TRBV5-1 and TRBJ2-1; the D is unclear. This CDR3 has 13 residues. V was cut by 9 bases and J by 1 base, with 11 bases left in between. Germline lookup yields CDR1 SGHRS and CDR2 YFSETQ. The CDR3 DNA reads as TGCGCCACCTCGGCTTCTTCCTACAATGAGCAGTTCTTC. Its translation: CATSASSYNEQFF.

This chain links TRBV29-1 with TRBJ2-7; 10 bases are shared with TRBD1. The CDR3 runs 13 residues. Trimming took 2 bases from V and 6 from J; bases not matched to a gene: 4. The V gene's germline CDR1 is SQVTM and CDR2 ANQGSEA. As DNA, the CDR3 is TGCAGCGTTGAATATGACAGGGGGCGCGAGCAGTACTTC. Translating gives CSVEYDRGREQYF.

The chain combines TRBV30 with TRBJ1-5; the D is unclear. This CDR3 is 13 amino acids long. Trimming took 1 base from V and 2 from J, leaving 6 bases between them. CDR1 is GTSNPN, CDR2 SVGIG, per germline (reference sequence). CDR3 in amino acids: CAWSAAGNQPQHF. CDR3 nucleotide sequence: TGTGCCTGGAGTGCGGCAGGCAATCAGCCCCAGCATTTT.

This sequence joins TRBV4-3 and TRBJ2-2, with D possibly matching TRBD2 (6 bases). The CDR3 has 19 residues. Trimming took off 1 base at V and 4 bases at J, with 22 bases between the two ends. CDR1 and CDR2 from the germline V gene are LGHNA and YSLEER. The CDR3 nucleotides read TGCGCCAGCAGCCAAGTGCGGCAGGGAGCGGGTGGGGGCACCGGGGAGCTGTTTTTT. Encoded protein: CASSQVRQGAGGGTGELFF.